This TCR beta chain was identified during a study of blood T cell repertoires in COVID-19. Study information: Italy, Spain and the United States were the sources of the convalescent and acute COVID-19 samples. The cDNA or gDNA used as material had been derived from T cells, B-cell-depleted T cells, or PBMCs.

The V segment lost 4 bases and the J segment 3 bases; nucleotides outside the gene matches: 10. Germline V CDR1 and CDR2: SGHNT, YYREEE (reference sequence). The CDR3 is 17 amino acids. Here immunoSEQ multiplex PCR was the method, and the copy in TCRdb shows in-frame clones only, minus some. The repertoire has about 220,000 clones, over 75% of them found once; the top ten carry under 2%. This TCR came from a middle-aged man with active or convalescent COVID-19. Input material: peripheral blood. The chain links TRBV5-4 to TRBJ1-1, with 12 nucleotides matching TRBD1. CDR3 sequence (DNA): TGTGCCAGCAGCCGGGGACAGGGGGCGCGATTGGACACTGAAGCTTTCTTT. It specifies CASSRGQGARLDTEAFF.